What follows are 11 T cell receptor beta chains derived from one specimen sequenced in a study of T cell responses to AZD1222 COVID-19 vaccine. Repertoires were generated with immunoSEQ multiplex PCR, while TCRdb's copy carries only in-frame clones and drops some. The data contain some 170,000 clones, about 87% of them singletons. Source: peripheral blood, taken 28 days after the second dose of the MenACWY control vaccine. These receptors were taken from an adult who received the MenACWY meningococcal vaccine as a control.

The rearrangement uses TRBV5-6 and TRBJ1-1, with D possibly being TRBD1 (5 bases). This CDR3 region has 15 residues. V dropped 0 bases and J dropped 0 bases, with 9 bases sitting between them. In germline, CDR1 is SGHDT, CDR2 YYEEEE. The CDR3 nucleotides read TGTGCCAGCAGCTTGGAGGGGAGTATGAACACTGAAGCTTTCTTT. Its protein is CASSLEGSMNTEAFF.

V and J are TRBV24-1 and TRBJ2-5, with 8 bases identical to TRBD1. Germline-derived CDR1 and CDR2 are KGHDR and SFDVKD. This CDR3 has 14 residues. Trimming took 6 bases from V and 1 from J; bases not matched to a gene: 3. CDR3 DNA sequence: TGTGCCACCAGTTCGACAGGGGCCCAAGAGACCCAGTACTTC. Its translation is CATSSTGAQETQYF.

The chain couples TRBV5-1 to TRBJ1-1; D is possibly TRBD1 (5 bases). Trimming pared 4 bases from V and 5 bases from J, leaving 12 bases between. CDR1 and CDR2 (germline): SGHRS, YFSETQ. The CDR3 extends over 13 amino acids. The CDR3 here is CASSTGGVTEAFF. The CDR3 DNA reads as TGCGCCAGCAGCACGGGAGGGGTTACTGAAGCTTTCTTT.

The genes are TRBV7-9 and TRBJ2-7, with 7 bases lining up with TRBD1. This CDR3 contains 15 residues. Germline trimming cut 5 bases from V and 0 bases from J; bases unmatched to any gene: 7. Germline CDR1 reads SEHNR; CDR2 reads FQNEAQ (reference sequence). This CDR3 reads CASSPQQGSSYEQYF. In DNA, the CDR3 is TGTGCCAGCAGCCCTCAACAGGGGAGCTCCTACGAGCAGTACTTC.

The V gene is TRBV28, the J gene TRBJ1-4; D ambiguous. CDR1 and CDR2 from the germline V gene are MDHEN and SYDVKM. The CDR3 has 12 residues. Trimming stripped 10 bases from V and 8 bases from J, with 14 bases between. CDR3 sequence reads: CAIAGPKEKLFF. The CDR3 bases are TGTGCCATAGCGGGCCCGAAGGAAAAACTGTTTTTT.

This chain links TRBV6-5 with TRBJ2-2; 9 bases align to TRBD2. The CDR3 covers 16 residues. Germline V gene sequence: CDR1 MNHEY, CDR2 SVGAGI. The trim removed 0 bases at V and 6 bases at J, leaving 5 bases unmatched. CDR3 residues: CASSYSSGSLAGELFF. The CDR3 bases are TGTGCCAGCAGTTACTCTAGCGGGAGTTTGGCCGGGGAGCTGTTTTTT.

The chain joins TRBV27 to TRBJ2-3, with D maybe TRBD1 (5 bases). This CDR3 is 13 amino acids long. Trimming left V 8 bases short and J 2 bases short, with 11 bases between. Germline CDR1 and CDR2: MNHEY and SMNVEV (reference sequence). The CDR3 loop is CASDRPDTDTQYF. CDR3 DNA sequence: TGTGCCAGCGACAGACCCGACACAGATACGCAGTATTTT.

J is TRBJ2-5 and V is TRBV28; a weak D match, TRBD1 (6 bases). Trimming removed 3 bases at V and 2 bases at J, with 19 bases between. Germline CDR1 is MDHEN and CDR2 is SYDVKM. The CDR3 contains 17 residues. CDR3 amino acids: CASSFGQSRSGQETQYF. CDR3 nucleotides: TGTGCCAGCAGTTTTGGACAGTCAAGGTCAGGTCAAGAGACCCAGTACTTC.

The rearrangement joins TRBV7-2 to TRBJ1-1, with D uncertain. Looked up from germline, CDR1 is SGHTA and CDR2 is FQGNSA. The CDR3 loop spans 13 amino acids. V was shortened by 4 bases and J by 0 bases, with 6 bases between the two germline ends. The CDR3 DNA reads TGTGCCAGCAGCTCGACACTGAACACTGAAGCTTTCTTT. Its translation is CASSSTLNTEAFF.

The chain combines TRBV4-3 with TRBJ1-3; TRBD1 matches at 7 bases. The V and J ends lost 1 base and 7 bases, in that order; junction bases with no gene match: 4. CDR1 is LGHNA, CDR2 YSLEER, per germline. CDR3 length: 14 residues. CDR3 amino acids: CASSQVGTENTIYF. The DNA of the CDR3 is TGCGCCAGCAGCCAAGTTGGGACAGAGAACACCATATATTTT.

The CDR3, as DNA: TGTGCCATCAGTGAGTCGGGTGGGTGGGGTCAGCCCCAGCATTTT. This encodes CAISESGGWGQPQHF. The gene calls are TRBV10-3 and TRBJ1-5; D ambiguous. The V end was cut by 0 bases, the J end by 6 bases, with 12 bases between. The germline V gene has CDR1 ENHRY and CDR2 SYGVKD. This CDR3 region has 15 residues.